This entry lists 13 T cell receptor beta chains sequenced from one sample in a study of T cell changes during pregnancy in multiple sclerosis. This table comes from immunoSEQ multiplex PCR, and its TCRdb copy is limited to in-frame clones, with some not included. The data hold around 97,000 clones, with 92% observed a single time. The sequenced sample was peripheral blood, obtained after pregnancy. The receptors derive from a female donor with multiple sclerosis, enrolled in a pregnancy study.

CDR3 sequence (DNA): TGCGCCAGCAGCCCCGGGGGGGGGTCCTACAATGAGCAGTTCTTC. Its protein is CASSPGGGSYNEQFF. This rearrangement joins TRBV5-1 to TRBJ2-1, with 8 bases identical to TRBD2. The V gene end was trimmed by 4 bases and the J gene end by 1 base; junction bases not matched to a gene: 4. Germline V gives CDR1 SGHRS, CDR2 YFSETQ. The CDR3 consists of 15 residues.

CDR3 sequence reads: CATSLSTSYGYTF. In nucleotides, the CDR3 is TGTGCCACCAGCCTAAGTACCTCCTATGGCTACACCTTC. The V call is TRBV15, the J call TRBJ1-2; D is ambiguous. The germline V gene has CDR1 LNHNV and CDR2 YYDKDF (reference sequence). The V and J ends lost 5 bases and 4 bases respectively, with 11 bases between them. The CDR3 consists of 13 residues. The variable domain in full, with the rest retrieved from reference TRBV15 and TRBJ1-2, is DAMVIQNPRYQVTQFGKPVTLSCSQTLNHNVMYWYQQKSSQAPKLLFHYYDKDFNNEADTPDNFQSRRPNTSFCFLDIRSPGLGDTAMYLCATSLSTSYGYTFGSGTRLTVV.

V gene TRBV7-8 combines with J gene TRBJ1-1; D is unresolved. In germline, CDR1 is SGHVS, CDR2 FQNEAQ. The ends were cut back, 7 bases at V and 1 base at J, with 19 bases in the middle. The CDR3 is made up of 16 amino acids. The CDR3 sequence: CASTAARALKNTEAFF. In nucleotides, the CDR3 is TGTGCCAGCACCGCCGCGCGGGCGCTTAAGAACACTGAAGCTTTCTTT.

This chain uses TRBV19 with TRBJ1-5; 7 bases match TRBD1. J lost 4 bases, V lost 5 bases, and 8 bases had no gene match. Germline-derived CDR1 and CDR2 are LNHDA and SQIVND (reference sequence). The CDR3 is 15 amino acids. CDR3 amino acids: CASSYGTVGNQPQHF. CDR3 nucleotides: TGTGCCAGTAGTTACGGGACAGTTGGGAATCAGCCCCAGCATTTT. Full variable domain (rest looked up from reference TRBV19 and TRBJ1-5): DGGITQSPKYLFRKEGQNVTLSCEQNLNHDAMYWYRQDPGQGLRLIYYSQIVNDFQKGDIAEGYSVSREKKESFPLTVTSAQKNPTAFYLCASSYGTVGNQPQHFGDGTRLSIL.

V usage is TRBV5-1 and J usage is TRBJ1-1; 7 nucleotides match TRBD1. The CDR3 extends over 15 amino acids. Unmatched junction bases numbered 7, after V lost 3 bases and J lost 2 bases. CDR1 SGHRS and CDR2 YFSETQ come from the germline V gene. Here the CDR3 reads CASSYGDSLNTEAFF. In DNA form, the CDR3 reads TGCGCCAGCAGCTACGGGGACAGCCTCAACACTGAAGCTTTCTTT.

The V gene is TRBV27, the J gene TRBJ2-1, with 9 bases lining up with TRBD2. Germline CDR1 MNHEY, CDR2 SMNVEV (reference sequence). V dropped 3 bases and J dropped 2; count of bases not matched to a gene: 2. The CDR3 spans 15 residues. This CDR3 is CASSFLAGPYNEQFF. CDR3 nucleotides: TGTGCCAGCAGTTTCCTAGCGGGACCCTACAATGAGCAGTTCTTC.

The chain uses TRBV30 and TRBJ1-5; 10 positions agree with TRBD1. Germline V gene lookup returns CDR1 GTSNPN and CDR2 SVGIG (reference sequence). The CDR3 runs 18 residues. With 0 bases clipped from V and 7 bases from J, the junction kept 15 bases outside the gene matches. The CDR3, as DNA: TGTGCCTGGAGTGTACAGGGACAGGGGCCTATAGCAAGGCAGCCCCAGCATTTT. This gives the protein CAWSVQGQGPIARQPQHF.

The CDR3 DNA sequence: TGCAGCGTTGTCGTTAGCAAGGCGCGCACTGAAGCTTTCTTT. This codes for CSVVVSKARTEAFF. This sequence joins TRBV29-1 and TRBJ1-1; D not resolved. Trimming stripped 4 bases from V and 4 bases from J, with 16 bases between. The CDR3 extends over 14 amino acids. Germline V gene sequence: CDR1 SQVTM, CDR2 ANQGSEA.

The chain combines TRBV5-1 with TRBJ1-2; 8 nucleotides agree with TRBD1. V was pared by 3 bases and J by 6 bases, with 4 bases of the junction left unmatched. From germline, CDR1 is SGHRS and CDR2 YFSETQ. The CDR3 totals 13 residues. The CDR3: CASSSGQGNGYTF. The CDR3 nucleotides are TGCGCCAGCAGCTCTGGACAGGGTAATGGCTACACCTTC.

This clone was observed at least ten times. In nucleotides, the CDR3 is TGTGCCAGCAGCTTGAATAAAGCGAGCGAAAAACTGTTTTTT. Translated, it gives CASSLNKASEKLFF. This sequence joins TRBV7-7 and TRBJ1-4; D unclear. V gave up 3 bases and J gave up 8 bases, with 13 bases separating them. CDR1 SSHAT and CDR2 FNYEAQ come from the germline V gene (reference sequence). The CDR3 has 14 residues.

This clone was seen just once. This sequence joins TRBV19 and TRBJ2-1; a weak D match, TRBD2 (6 bases). Trimming removed 4 bases from V and 8 bases from J, with 15 bases in between. The CDR3 is 14 residues long. CDR1 and CDR2 from the germline V gene are LNHDA and SQIVND (reference sequence). CDR3 protein: CASSKGLAADEQFF. The CDR3 DNA reads TGTGCCAGTAGTAAAGGCTTAGCGGCGGATGAGCAGTTCTTC. The variable domain in full, with the rest retrieved from reference TRBV19 and TRBJ2-1, is DGGITQSPKYLFRKEGQNVTLSCEQNLNHDAMYWYRQDPGQGLRLIYYSQIVNDFQKGDIAEGYSVSREKKESFPLTVTSAQKNPTAFYLCASSKGLAADEQFFGPGTRLTVL.

This chain joins TRBV7-6 and TRBJ2-7; TRBD2 matches at 9 bases. The CDR3 totals 13 residues. With V trimmed by 5 bases and J by 4 bases, 3 bases remained unmatched. Germline CDR1 is SGHVS and CDR2 is FNYEAQ. The CDR3, as DNA: TGTGCCAGCAGCCCAACTAGCGGGTACGAGCAGTACTTC. Amino acids: CASSPTSGYEQYF.

The chain employs TRBV27 and TRBJ2-4; 9 nucleotides match TRBD1. The CDR3 loop spans 13 amino acids. Germline V lookup: CDR1 MNHEY, CDR2 SMNVEV (reference sequence). J was trimmed by 4 bases and V by 6 bases; bases with no gene match: 1. The CDR3 sequence: CASRGTGKNIQYF. The CDR3 nucleotides are TGTGCCAGCAGAGGGACAGGGAAAAACATTCAGTACTTC.